The next 26 T cell receptor beta chains were all read from a single sample in a study of blood T cells in healthy people across ages. A second PCR, run for roughly 6 to 11 cycles, used a sample-barcoded 5' primer plus a J-beta primer mix. TCRdb re-called the 5' RACE reads with MiXCR, one entry per CDR3 protein. The table shows fewer than 950,000 distinct CDR3 sequences, with roughly 34% occurring only once. Sequencing was done on a sample of blood. The receptors originated from a man between 18 and 29 years old in good health.

On this clonotype itself: The junction departs from germline at one end; a sequencing error may be responsible. The V and J genes are TRBV2 and TRBJ2-1; D is ambiguous. Looked up from germline, CDR1 is SNHLY and CDR2 is FYNNEI. This CDR3 comprises 13 residues. The CDR3 sequence is CASSVRTANEQFF. The CDR3, as DNA: TGTGCCAGTAGTGTTCGAACCGCGAATGAGCAGTTCTTC.

Points on this clonotype: One base away lies a much larger clone, so this may be a sequencing read error. This sequence joins TRBV5-5 and TRBJ2-1; D may be TRBD2 (6 bases). Trimming stripped 3 bases from V and 3 bases from J, with 13 bases between. The CDR3 length is 15 residues. CDR1 SGHKS and CDR2 YYEKEE come from the germline V gene (reference sequence). The CDR3 is CASSYYWGGYNEQFF. CDR3 in DNA: TGTGCCAGCAGCTATTACTGGGGAGGCTACAATGAGCAGTTCTTC.

In this sample, this clonotype turned up a few times. V and J are TRBV20-1 and TRBJ1-1; D not certain. Trimming removed 6 bases from V and 1 base from J, with 15 bases in between. Germline assignment: CDR1 DFQATT and CDR2 SNEGSKA (reference sequence). This CDR3 has 14 residues. This CDR3 reads CSAPTLTANTEAFF. DNA of the CDR3: TGCAGTGCGCCAACACTGACTGCGAACACTGAAGCTTTCTTT.

This clonotype has only one observation. The rearrangement joins TRBV20-1 to TRBJ2-5; D is perhaps TRBD2 (6 bases). The DNA end is more similar to TRBJ2-7, so the J call may be wrong. The germline CDR1 and CDR2 sequences are DFQATT and SNEGSKA (reference sequence). The CDR3 length is 13 residues. The CDR3 nucleotides are TGCAGTGCTAGAGTCGGGGGTAAGAACGAGCAGTACTTC. Its translation: CSARVGGKNEQYF.

This sequence joins TRBV12-3 or TRBV12-4 and TRBJ1-4, with D maybe TRBD1 (5 bases). The CDR3 loop spans 19 amino acids. V was clipped by 6 bases and J by 0 bases, with 23 bases between them. CDR3 sequence (DNA): TGTGCCAGCAGCTTAACCTACGGACAAGATCCTACAACTAATGAAAAACTGTTTTTT. It yields the protein CASSLTYGQDPTTNEKLFF.

This clonotype has a handful of counts. The rearrangement joins TRBV4-1 to TRBJ1-5; 8 nucleotides align to TRBD1. V gave up 3 bases and J gave up 3 bases; unmatched junction bases: 4. The CDR3 consists of 15 residues. From germline, CDR1 is MGHRA and CDR2 YSYEKL. Written as DNA, the CDR3 is TGCGCCAGCAGCCACCCGGGACAGGACAATCAGCCCCAGCATTTT. It specifies CASSHPGQDNQPQHF.

With respect to this clonotype: This CDR3 is missing its conserved last phenylalanine or tryptophan, likely due to a read error. Because the CDR3's place on the DNA is in doubt, the DNA is left out and the CDR3 is given as listed by TCRdb. The V call is TRBV12-3 or TRBV12-4, the J call TRBJ2-3; the tabulated D call, TRBD1, remains unverified against the DNA. The CDR3 is 14 amino acids in total, end residues counted. The CDR3 loop is CASSPGPGIDTEYS.

The sample holds a few counts of this clonotype. The chain links TRBV28 to TRBJ1-5, with D possibly matching TRBD1 (5 bases). The CDR3 is 13 residues long. With 3 bases removed from V and 6 bases from J, the gap between germline ends came to 9 bases. The germline V gene has CDR1 MDHEN and CDR2 SYDVKM. CDR3 DNA sequence: TGTGCCAGCAGTTTTTCAGGGTTTCAGCCCCAGCATTTT. It yields the protein CASSFSGFQPQHF.

With regard to this clonotype: With a much larger clone just one base away, this may be a read error. The chain uses TRBV15 and TRBJ2-1, with 10 bases aligning to TRBD2. The CDR3 extends over 16 amino acids. The germline V gene encodes CDR1 LNHNV and CDR2 YYDKDF (reference sequence). CDR3 region: CATSGDYSSGGYEQFF. The DNA of the CDR3 is TGTGCCACCAGCGGAGATTATTCTAGCGGGGGATATGAGCAGTTCTTC.

In this sample, this clonotype turned up a few times. In DNA, the CDR3 is TGTGCCAGCAGTACAGCACCCATGTTGTATTTT. Its protein is CASSTAPMLYF. The rearrangement joins TRBV25-1 to TRBJ2-3; D remains unclear. Per germline, CDR1 MGHDK and CDR2 SYGVNS. The CDR3 runs to 11 residues. Trimming removed 5 bases at V and 14 bases at J, with 14 bases between.

The rearrangement uses TRBV10-3 and TRBJ1-5, with D perhaps matching TRBD1 (5 bases). V lost 2 bases and J 4 bases, leaving 12 bases between the germline ends. CDR3 length equals 15 residues. Germline V lookup: CDR1 ENHRY, CDR2 SYGVKD. As DNA, the CDR3 is TGTGCCATCAGTGAGGCGGTAGGGACTAATCAGCCCCAGCATTTT. It encodes CAISEAVGTNQPQHF.

This clonotype appeared a few times. The rearrangement joins TRBV12-3 or TRBV12-4 to TRBJ2-7, with D possibly being TRBD2 (6 bases). The J call may be wrong; the DNA end is better matched by TRBJ2-5. The CDR3 consists of 13 residues. The CDR3 here is CASSYRGKETQYF. The CDR3 DNA reads as TGTGCCAGCAGTTATCGGGGGAAAGAGACCCAGTACTTC.

J is TRBJ1-1 and V is TRBV14; no definite D call. Germline V gives CDR1 SGHDN, CDR2 FVKESK. Between the trimmed V and J ends, which lost 8 bases and 6 bases, there was a span of 16 bases. The CDR3 is 13 amino acids. CDR3 sequence reads: CASRELGEAEAFF. The CDR3 nucleotides are TGTGCCAGCCGCGAATTGGGAGAGGCTGAAGCTTTCTTT.

About this clonotype itself: A much larger clonotype is one base distant, so this may be a read error. The V call is TRBV10-3, the J call TRBJ2-7, with 8 bases identical to TRBD1. From germline, CDR1 is ENHRY and CDR2 SYGVKD. This CDR3 is 14 amino acids long. Trimming took 11 bases from V and 1 from J; bases not matched to a gene: 10. The CDR3, as DNA: TGTGCCGTCACCTCGACAGGGGATTCCTACGAGCAGTACTTC. Translating it yields CAVTSTGDSYEQYF.

The genes are TRBV12-3 or TRBV12-4 and TRBJ2-7, with 7 bases lining up with TRBD1. Trimming took 5 bases from V and 7 from J; bases not matched to a gene: 8. CDR3 length: 13 residues. As DNA, the CDR3 is TGTGCCAGCAGTCCGGGGACAGTCCTTGAGCAGTACTTC. Translated: CASSPGTVLEQYF.

The gene calls are TRBV4-3 and TRBJ1-2; no clear D gene. The germline CDR1 and CDR2 sequences are LGHNA and YSLEER. Trimming took off 1 base at V and 4 bases at J, with 16 bases between the two ends. The CDR3 is 16 amino acids. DNA for the CDR3: TGCGCCAGCAGCCAAGGGGGTCCGGACGGATTCTATGGCTACACCTTC. As protein: CASSQGGPDGFYGYTF.

The gene calls are TRBV7-2 and TRBJ2-2; D uncertain. The germline V and J ends were trimmed by 0 bases and 0 bases, with 5 bases remaining between them. The CDR3 length is 15 residues. Germline CDR1 reads SGHTA; CDR2 reads FQGNSA. CDR3 amino acids: CASSLASTNTGELFF. For the CDR3, the DNA is TGTGCCAGCAGCTTAGCTAGTACGAACACCGGGGAGCTGTTTTTT.

V and J are TRBV5-1 and TRBJ2-3; D might be TRBD2 (5 bases). Deletions cut 6 bases from V and 3 bases from J, with 14 bases between. Germline CDR1 reads SGHRS; CDR2 reads YFSETQ. The CDR3 loop spans 14 amino acids. The CDR3 loop is CASTSNPGTDTQYF. CDR3 DNA sequence: TGCGCCAGCACCTCCAATCCGGGAACAGATACGCAGTATTTT. The full variable domain, rest sourced from reference TRBV5-1 and TRBJ2-3, is KAGVTQTPRYLIKTRGQQVTLSCSPISGHRSVSWYQQTPGQGLQFLFEYFSETQRNKGNFPGRFSGRQFSNSRSEMNVSTLELGDSALYLCASTSNPGTDTQYFGPGTRLTVL.

The chain recombines TRBV6-5 with TRBJ2-5; weak D call: TRBD2 (5 bases). The DNA end lines up better with TRBJ2-7; the J call may be wrong. Per the germline V gene, CDR1 is MNHEY and CDR2 is SVGAGI. This CDR3 contains 13 residues. The CDR3 bases are TGTGCCAGCAGTTACCGGGCTAGCAGCGAGCAGTACTTC. Protein: CASSYRASSEQYF.

CDR3 sequence: CASSQGQDSEAFF. The CDR3 DNA is TGTGCCAGCAGCCAGGGACAGGACTCTGAAGCTTTCTTT. V is TRBV14 and J is TRBJ1-1, with TRBD1 matching over 8 bases. Losses at the gene ends were 3 bases for V and 6 bases for J; bases not matched to a gene: 3. This CDR3 is 13 amino acids long. Germline lookup yields CDR1 SGHDN and CDR2 FVKESK.

This clonotype was observed at least ten times. The junction does not match germline at one end; this may be a read error. V gene TRBV12-3 or TRBV12-4 combines with J gene TRBJ1-1, with TRBD1 as a possible D gene (5 bases). The CDR3 contains 12 residues. In DNA, the CDR3 is TGCGCCAGCAGCTTGGAGGGGACCGAAGCTTTCTTT. This encodes CASSLEGTEAFF.

This clonotype has ten or more counts. The chain is built from TRBV6-6 and TRBJ2-7, with 11 bases lining up with TRBD1. Per germline, CDR1 MNHNY and CDR2 SVGAGI (reference sequence). The CDR3 has 15 amino acids. With V trimmed by 6 bases and J by 1 base, 5 bases remained unmatched. The CDR3: CASSRTGGDSYEQYF. The CDR3 bases are TGTGCCAGCAGCCGGACAGGGGGCGATTCCTACGAGCAGTACTTC.

The chain uses TRBV5-5 and TRBJ1-5; 8 bases agree with TRBD1. The CDR3 has 18 amino acids. The trim removed 4 bases at V and 6 bases at J, leaving 18 bases unmatched. CDR1 and CDR2 (germline): SGHKS, YYEKEE (reference sequence). The CDR3, as DNA: TGTGCCAGCAGCCATGCTTCCATCCTACAGGGGGGCGGTCAGCCCCAGCATTTT. Amino acids: CASSHASILQGGGQPQHF.

The chain carries TRBV7-3 and TRBJ2-1, with 7 bases identical to TRBD2. CDR1 is SGHTA and CDR2 is FQGTGA in the germline V gene. The V and J ends lost 5 bases and 2 bases, in that order; junction bases with no gene match: 6. The CDR3 has 15 amino acids. The CDR3 nucleotides are TGTGCCAGCAGCCCCGGGACTACCACCTACAATGAGCAGTTCTTC. Translation: CASSPGTTTYNEQFF.

The CDR3 loop is CASSRVNGHLNTEAFF. The DNA of the CDR3 is TGCGCCAGCAGCCGTGTTAACGGACATTTGAACACTGAAGCTTTCTTT. The rearrangement uses TRBV5-1 and TRBJ1-1; weak D call: TRBD1 (5 bases). V was shortened by 4 bases and J by 0 bases, with 16 bases between the two germline ends. There are 16 residues in the CDR3. CDR1 is SGHRS, CDR2 YFSETQ, per germline.

In its sample, this clonotype was seen a few times. V usage is TRBV6-6 and J usage is TRBJ1-4; unclear D gene. V was clipped by 7 bases and J by 0 bases, with 9 bases between them. The CDR3 length is 14 residues. Germline V CDR1 and CDR2: MNHNY, SVGAGI (reference sequence). The CDR3 spells CASNDLATNEKLFF. The CDR3 DNA reads TGTGCCAGCAACGACCTTGCAACTAATGAAAAACTGTTTTTT.